The rows below give T cell receptor beta chains drawn from one sample of a study of CD8+ T cells in alopecia areata. Assay used: immunoSEQ multiplex PCR; TCRdb lists only in-frame clones, some missing. The sample shows about 180,000 clones, 40% to 65% of them seen only once. The sequencing here drew on CD8+ T cells sorted from blood, taken at week 24, from a patient treated with tofacitinib. The origin of the receptors is a human donor with alopecia areata. The CDR3 runs from the conserved cysteine through the conserved F or W.

v_call,cdr3_aa
TRBV29-1,CSVEATGGGSSGELFF
TRBV29-1,CSVVGIGGSPYEQYF
TRBV6-5,CASRQYPTGQEAFF
TRBV4-1,CASSQARQDFYEQYF
TRBV30,CAWSVRGYEQYF
TRBV30,CAWSVGRGDDGYTF
TRBV29-1,CSVVGPGYEQYF
TRBV27,CASSPQGQTGELFF
TRBV27,CASSLTGLAGSGGELFF
TRBV27,CAARPAGRNSPLHF
TRBV19,CASSMEQGTEAFF
TRBV10-2,CASSDRGSSYEQYF
TRBV27,CASSRGTGGTEQFF
TRBV15,CATSNRDREFSTEAFF
TRBV19,CASSSSGYEQYF
TRBV6-5,CASSYDRPGVNTEAFF
TRBV14,CASSQDGTGFLEQFF
TRBV5-6,CASSLEGRTYEQYF
TRBV25-1,CASSDNTGASSTGELFF
TRBV7-2,CASSGDLEETQYF
TRBV30,CASLDYGYTF
TRBV7-2,CASSLVLGGEDEQYF
TRBV7-3,CASILNEDTTLNYGYTF
TRBV2,CASTDRGYNEQFF
TRBV30,CAWQQNSYNEQFF
TRBV30,CAWSAQAGATEAFF
TRBV29-1,CSVEVSGDSTDTQYF
TRBV2,CASSPTAATNEKLFF
TRBV9,CASSVAGQGIYEQYF
TRBV29-1,CSVEDPGDGGANVLTF
TRBV4-3,CASSQGQGGAYEQYF
TRBV7-6,CASSVDRRGGETQYF
TRBV6-7,CASSYDRADTQYF
TRBV7-9,CASSHLDSPYQETQYF
TRBV5-6,CASSSGVSEAFF
TRBV29-1,CSALLATYEQYF
TRBV30,CAWSQGGNTEAFF
TRBV4-3,CASSQGLGANVLTF
TRBV19,CASSIRREVPGNEQFF
TRBV7-9,CASSSTTGGPETQYF
TRBV6-5,CASSYRTGISYEQYF
TRBV14,CASSQDLVDINYGYTF
TRBV7-7,CASSPQEGGYEQYF
TRBV30,CAWSVQRNEQFF
TRBV15,CATSSTQGDYGYTF
TRBV19,CASSIARVTGELFF
TRBV27,CASRGDSGEQYF